The present T cell receptor beta chain was sequenced within a study of response to subunit inactivated influenza vaccine. Losses at the gene ends were 6 bases for V and 5 bases for J; bases not matched to a gene: 1. This CDR3 comprises 13 residues. CDR1 ENHRY and CDR2 SYGVKD come from the germline V gene. TCRdb re-analysed the RT-PCR reads in MiXCR, keeping a single row per CDR3 protein. In the table there are approximately 530,000 distinct CDR3 sequences, over 10% of which are singletons. This sample comprised PBMCs from blood, obtained about 6 weeks after vaccination. This clonotype was obtained from a man in his forties or fifties who received an inactivated influenza vaccine. V is TRBV10-3 and J is TRBJ1-4; 9 bases map to TRBD1. CDR3 amino acids: CAISGTGNEKLFF. The CDR3 DNA reads as TGTGCCATCAGCGGGACAGGGAATGAAAAACTGTTTTTT.